What follows are 18 T cell receptor beta chains derived from one specimen sequenced in a study of blood T cell repertoires in COVID-19. This table comes from immunoSEQ multiplex PCR, and its TCRdb copy is limited to in-frame clones, with some not included. There are around 91,000 clones in the sample; approximately 86% occur only once, and around 12% lies in the top ten. Sequencing input: peripheral blood. The receptors were gathered from a human donor in a cohort sampled during active COVID-19.

The chain links TRBV5-4 to TRBJ2-7; a weak D match, TRBD2 (6 bases). This CDR3 has 15 residues. Between the trimmed V and J ends, which lost 4 bases and 2 bases, there was a span of 16 bases. The germline V gene encodes CDR1 SGHNT and CDR2 YYREEE (reference sequence). CDR3 bases: TGTGCCAGCAGCGAGGGACTCACCCGGCCCTACGAGCAGTACTTC. It is translated as CASSEGLTRPYEQYF.

The rearrangement links TRBV6-4 to TRBJ2-2; 9 positions match TRBD1. Germline V gives CDR1 MRHNA, CDR2 SNTAGT. V lost 5 bases to trimming and J lost 5 bases; unmatched junction nucleotides: 3. The CDR3 covers 14 residues. The CDR3 here is CASSRTGETGELFF. In nucleotides, the CDR3 is TGTGCCAGCAGTAGGACAGGGGAAACCGGGGAGCTGTTTTTT.

The chain combines TRBV4-2 with TRBJ1-5; TRBD1 aligns across 8 bases. CDR1 LGHNA and CDR2 YNFKEQ come from the germline V gene. V was pared by 0 bases and J by 2 bases, with 12 bases of the junction left unmatched. This CDR3 has 19 amino acids. CDR3 amino acids: CASSQEARGLGGGNQPQHF. Written as DNA, the CDR3 is TGTGCCAGCAGCCAAGAGGCCAGGGGGCTCGGTGGGGGCAATCAGCCCCAGCATTTT.

This clone was picked up one time. The chain employs TRBV21-1 and TRBJ2-1; the table assigns TRBD1, which was not confirmed against the DNA. TRBV21-1 is described as a pseudogene. The CDR3 contains 20 residues. CDR3 residues: CASSKALGQGPRPSYNEQFF. The CDR3 DNA follows: TGTGCCAGCAGCAAAGCGCTAGGACAGGGGCCACGTCCCTCCTACAATGAGCAGTTCTTC.

The chain combines TRBV18 with TRBJ1-2; 9 nucleotides align to TRBD1. The CDR3 is 15 amino acids. Trimming at V came to 0 bases and at J to 7 bases, leaving 6 bases not matched to a gene. Germline lookup yields CDR1 KGHSH and CDR2 LQKENI. The CDR3 sequence is CASSPPMGQGRGYTF. DNA of the CDR3: TGTGCCAGCTCACCACCGATGGGACAGGGTCGTGGCTACACCTTC.

V and J are TRBV5-4 and TRBJ2-5, with D uncertain. There are 14 residues in the CDR3. V lost 3 bases to trimming and J lost 1 base, with 10 bases between them. Per the germline V gene, CDR1 is SGHNT and CDR2 is YYREEE (reference sequence). The CDR3 DNA follows: TGTGCCAGCAGCTCGCCGAGAACCCAAGAGACCCAGTACTTC. Protein sequence: CASSSPRTQETQYF.

In its sample, this clone was seen once. The chain joins TRBV5-1 to TRBJ2-1; D remains ambiguous. Germline V gene data show CDR1 as SGHRS and CDR2 as YFSETQ. Trimming cost V 3 bases and J 5 bases, with 12 bases left between them. The CDR3 covers 14 residues. CDR3 loop: CASSSLGLNNEQFF. Written as DNA, the CDR3 is TGCGCCAGCAGCTCTCTAGGTCTAAACAATGAGCAGTTCTTC.

This clone was seen once. The chain joins TRBV7-9 to TRBJ1-1; D unclear. The CDR3 consists of 13 residues. CDR1 is SEHNR and CDR2 is FQNEAQ in the germline V gene (reference sequence). Trimming took off 3 bases at V and 0 bases at J, with 5 bases between the two ends. CDR3: CASSFILNTEAFF. DNA of the CDR3: TGTGCCAGCAGCTTTATCCTGAACACTGAAGCTTTCTTT.

V usage is TRBV5-6 and J usage is TRBJ1-2, with D tentatively TRBD1 (5 bases). Germline loops: CDR1 SGHDT, CDR2 YYEEEE. The V and J ends lost 3 bases and 4 bases respectively, with 19 bases between them. The CDR3 is 16 residues long. The CDR3 is CASSSSGGRGAYGYTF. Written as DNA, the CDR3 is TGTGCCAGCAGCTCATCGGGAGGGAGAGGGGCCTATGGCTACACCTTC.

The rearrangement links TRBV19 to TRBJ1-4, with D perhaps TRBD1 (6 bases). Germline-derived CDR1 and CDR2 are LNHDA and SQIVND (reference sequence). Trimming pared 3 bases from V and 7 bases from J, leaving 12 bases between. CDR3 length equals 14 residues. In DNA form, the CDR3 reads TGTGCCAGTAGTATCACTAACAGGGTTGAAAAACTGTTTTTT. Translated, it gives CASSITNRVEKLFF.

The chain combines TRBV24-1 with TRBJ2-5; the D gene is possibly TRBD2 (6 bases). V lost 5 bases and J 4 bases, leaving 16 bases between the germline ends. The CDR3 sequence is 15 residues long. Germline assignment: CDR1 KGHDR and CDR2 SFDVKD. In DNA, the CDR3 is TGTGCCACCAGTGCTGGCGGGAACGGGGGAGAGACCCAGTACTTC. Its translation: CATSAGGNGGETQYF.

The chain uses TRBV23-1 and TRBJ2-2, with 7 bases lining up with TRBD1. TRBV23-1 is treated as an ORF (open reading frame) with a function not yet certain. The length of the CDR3 is 15 residues. The ends lost 6 bases at V and 2 bases at J; junction bases unmatched: 6. The CDR3 DNA follows: TGCGCCAGCAGAGGGGACAGACCAAACACCGGGGAGCTGTTTTTT. Translating it yields CASRGDRPNTGELFF.

The rearrangement uses TRBV5-1 and TRBJ2-1, with 8 bases matching TRBD1. The V gene's germline CDR1 is SGHRS and CDR2 YFSETQ. The CDR3 totals 15 residues. Trimming at V came to 4 bases and at J to 7 bases, leaving 10 bases not matched to a gene. CDR3 amino acids: CASSLTGAIGNEQFF. CDR3 in DNA: TGCGCCAGCAGCCTGACAGGGGCTATAGGGAATGAGCAGTTCTTC. Based on the CDR3 plus reference TRBV5-1 and TRBJ2-1, the full variable domain is KAGVTQTPRYLIKTRGQQVTLSCSPISGHRSVSWYQQTPGQGLQFLFEYFSETQRNKGNFPGRFSGRQFSNSRSEMNVSTLELGDSALYLCASSLTGAIGNEQFFGPGTRLTVL.

The V and J genes are TRBV27 and TRBJ2-1; TRBD2 is a possible D gene (7 bases). In germline, CDR1 is MNHEY, CDR2 SMNVEV (reference sequence). The CDR3 length is 19 residues. Trimming pared 5 bases from V and 0 bases from J, leaving 23 bases between. This CDR3 reads CASSPLGGWGGSSYNEQFF. The CDR3 DNA sequence: TGTGCCAGCAGTCCCCTGGGGGGCTGGGGAGGGAGCTCCTACAATGAGCAGTTCTTC.

The V and J genes are TRBV6-6 and TRBJ1-2; 7 nucleotides align to TRBD1. CDR1 is MNHNY and CDR2 is SVGAGI in the germline V gene (reference sequence). V shed 7 bases, J shed 5 bases, and the junction held 1 base outside the gene matches. CDR3 length: 11 residues. The CDR3 here is CASKTGYGYTF. The CDR3 coding sequence is TGTGCCAGCAAGACAGGGTATGGCTACACCTTC.

V gene TRBV12-3 or TRBV12-4 combines with J gene TRBJ2-7; D not certain. Trimming removed 3 bases at V and 5 bases at J, with 5 bases between. The CDR3 totals 11 residues. CDR3 DNA sequence: TGTGCCAGCAGTTTTCTCCACGAGCAGTACTTC. Protein: CASSFLHEQYF.

The V call is TRBV7-2, the J call TRBJ2-5, with 9 bases that match TRBD2. J gave up 4 bases and V 6 bases, and 6 bases lay outside the gene matches. CDR3 size: 14 residues. Germline V gene sequence: CDR1 SGHTA, CDR2 FQGNSA. CDR3 residues: CASSSGRVRETQYF. CDR3 nucleotides: TGTGCCAGCAGTAGCGGGAGAGTGCGAGAGACCCAGTACTTC.

J is TRBJ2-1 and V is TRBV11-1, with 11 bases that match TRBD2. V gave up 3 bases and J gave up 9 bases; unmatched junction bases: 4. Germline V gene data show CDR1 as SGHAT and CDR2 as FQDESV (reference sequence). CDR3 length: 14 amino acids. CDR3 protein: CASSFLAGGSEQFF. The DNA of the CDR3 is TGTGCCAGCAGCTTTCTAGCGGGGGGTAGTGAGCAGTTCTTC.